This T cell receptor beta chain emerged from a study of T cell responses to AZD1222 COVID-19 vaccine. The overall study: Some second doses came at about 4 weeks and others at about 12 weeks; these were pooled. Study outcomes and limitations: Most donors were white British and more were female, and clonal diversity was possibly underestimated. Reportedly, close to half of spike-specific TCRs are directed against unmutated variant regions. Sampling captured repertoires only after the peak T cell response.

Clones were sequenced by immunoSEQ multiplex PCR, and TCRdb holds only the in-frame ones, with some missing. The sample has approximately 150,000 clones, just under 95% seen once; the top ten hold around 1.3%. About this clone itself: The antigen remains unidentified.

The sample in question was peripheral blood, obtained on day 0 of AZD1222 vaccination. The TCR was taken from an adult in good health.

The CDR3 spells CASRSARGRDEQFF. CDR3 bases: TGTGCCAGCAGGTCCGCGCGGGGTCGCGATGAGCAGTTCTTC. The chain is built from TRBV25-1 and TRBJ2-1, with D perhaps matching TRBD2 (6 bases). The V and J ends lost 6 bases and 8 bases respectively, with 17 bases between them. This CDR3 is built from 14 residues. The V gene's germline CDR1 is MGHDK and CDR2 SYGVNS.